Listed below are T cell receptor beta chains from one sample, sequenced in a study of T-cell reconstitution after alpha-beta-depleted transplantation in children. Each CDR3 protein gets one entry after TCRdb re-called the PCR reads with MiXCR. Of some 130,000 distinct CDR3 sequences detected, roughly 9% appear once; the ten largest clones hold less than 25%. Sequencing was performed on PBMCs, mostly from graft donor cells, taken 180 days after TCRalphabeta/CD19-depleted stem cell transplant. These receptors came from a girl under three years old who had a stem cell transplant for combined immunodeficiency, so the T cells may come from the graft donor. The CDR3 runs from the conserved cysteine through the conserved F or W. A D gene is named only where the DNA matches it firmly. The size field is filled for only some rows; it gives once, few, many or a size class.

>TRBJ1-2|TRBD1|-|TRBV30
CAWSTPGGFYGYTF
TGTGCCTGGAGTACCCCAGGGGGCTTCTATGGCTACACCTTC
>TRBJ2-7|-|many|TRBV7-3
CASSPTGFPFYEQYF
TGTGCCAGCAGCCCGACAGGATTCCCTTTCTACGAGCAGTACTTC
>TRBJ2-1|TRBD2|few|TRBV20-1
CSARDMASGGPSSYNEQFF
TGCAGTGCTAGAGATATGGCTAGCGGGGGCCCGAGCTCCTACAATGAGCAGTTCTTC
>TRBJ2-2|-|few|TRBV4-3
CASRRYRAVNTGELFF
TGCGCCAGCAGACGATACAGGGCGGTGAACACCGGGGAGCTGTTTTTT
>TRBJ1-1|-|-|TRBV6-1
CASRRGMNTEAFF
TGTGCCAGCCGTCGTGGGATGAACACTGAAGCTTTCTTT
>TRBJ1-1|-|few|TRBV27
CASKSPPDGTEAFF
TGTGCCAGCAAATCGCCCCCGGACGGCACTGAAGCTTTCTTT
>TRBJ1-1|-|few|TRBV15
CATSREGPMNTEAFF
TGTGCCACCAGCAGAGAGGGGCCCATGAACACTGAAGCTTTCTTT
>TRBJ2-7|TRBD1|few|TRBV5-1
CASSSGQFYEQYF
TGCGCCAGCAGTTCGGGACAGTTCTACGAGCAGTACTTC
>TRBJ1-1|-|few|TRBV20-1
CSARALDRNTEAFF
TGCAGTGCTAGAGCACTAGACAGGAACACTGAAGCTTTCTTT
>TRBJ2-2|-|-|TRBV6-2/TRBV6-3
CASSYSCTDRNDRRTNTGELFF
TGTGCCAGCAGTTACTCGTGTACCGACAGGAACGATAGAAGGACGAACACCGGGGAGCTGTTTTTT
>TRBJ2-7|TRBD1|few|TRBV6-1
CASSRGQGHEQYF
TGTGCCAGCAGCCGGGGACAGGGCCACGAGCAGTACTTC
>TRBJ2-7|-|few|TRBV12-3/TRBV12-4
CASSLGGPGASYEQYF
TGTGCCAGCAGTTTAGGGGGCCCAGGGGCCTCCTACGAGCAGTACTTC
>TRBJ2-3|-|-|TRBV27
CASSPLQGTSTDTQYF
TGTGCCAGCAGTCCCCTACAGGGGACTAGCACAGATACGCAGTATTTT
>TRBJ2-5|-|-|TRBV20-1
CSASNPGKETQYF
TGCAGTGCTAGTAACCCGGGGAAAGAGACCCAGTACTTC
>TRBJ2-3|-|-|TRBV27
CASRAGGALVADTQYF
TGTGCCAGCAGGGCAGGTGGCGCCCTTGTGGCAGATACGCAGTATTTT
>TRBJ2-7|TRBD2|-|TRBV27
CASSLFLAGAGYEQYF
TGTGCCAGCAGTTTATTCCTAGCGGGAGCGGGCTACGAGCAGTACTTC
>TRBJ2-7|TRBD1|-|TRBV7-2
CASSLGQGPLYEQYF
TGTGCCAGCAGCTTAGGACAGGGACCGCTCTACGAGCAGTACTTC
>TRBJ2-7|TRBD2|-|TRBV3-1
CASSQDPWTSGSSYEQYF
TGTGCCAGCAGCCAAGATCCCTGGACTAGCGGGAGTTCCTACGAGCAGTACTTC
>TRBJ2-5|TRBD1|many|TRBV12-3/TRBV12-4
CASSYGQGDGETQYF
TGTGCCAGCAGTTACGGACAGGGCGATGGAGAGACCCAGTACTTC
>TRBJ2-7|TRBD2|-|TRBV7-3
CASSLGGGHPTFLSYEQYF
TGTGCCAGCAGCTTGGGCGGGGGGCATCCGACTTTTCTCTCCTACGAGCAGTACTTC
>TRBJ2-2|-|few|TRBV5-1
CASSLEGFWNTGELFF
TGCGCCAGCAGCTTGGAAGGATTCTGGAACACCGGGGAGCTGTTTTTT
>TRBJ2-1|TRBD2|-|TRBV10-3
CAMGLAGGSSYNEQFF
TGTGCCATGGGGCTAGCGGGAGGTAGCTCCTACAATGAGCAGTTCTTC
>TRBJ2-7|-|-|TRBV18
CASSPAVHTYEQYF
TGTGCCAGCTCACCGGCAGTCCACACCTACGAGCAGTACTTC
>TRBJ1-2|-|few|TRBV11-3
CASSSGDIDYGYTF
TGTGCCAGCAGCTCCGGGGACATCGACTATGGCTACACCTTC
>TRBJ1-1|TRBD1|many|TRBV29-1
CSVERGGRGDSEAFF
TGCAGCGTTGAACGGGGCGGCAGGGGGGATAGTGAAGCTTTCTTT
>TRBJ2-5|-|-|TRBV3-1
CASSQDYTWDETQYF
TGTGCCAGCAGCCAAGACTACACCTGGGACGAGACCCAGTACTTC
>TRBJ2-3|-|few|TRBV18
CASSPNPPTDTQYF
TGTGCCAGCTCACCAAACCCACCCACAGATACGCAGTATTTT
>TRBJ1-1|-|-|TRBV18
CASSPRRQQVNTEAFF
TGTGCCAGCTCACCACGGCGCCAGCAAGTGAACACTGAAGCTTTCTTT
>TRBJ2-3|-|-|TRBV19
CASSTDVQGPFTDTQYF
TGTGCCAGTAGTACCGATGTTCAGGGGCCCTTCACAGATACGCAGTATTTT
>TRBJ1-4|-|-|TRBV5-1
CASSLRAGEKLFF
TGCGCCAGCAGCCTACGGGCAGGTGAAAAACTGTTTTTT
>TRBJ1-1|-|few|TRBV5-4
CASSGIRGEAAFF
TGTGCCAGCAGCGGTATTCGAGGGGAGGCAGCTTTCTTT
>TRBJ2-4|-|many|TRBV25-1
CASSEFPGPENIQYF
TGTGCCAGCAGTGAATTCCCGGGACCAGAAAACATTCAGTACTTC
>TRBJ1-1|-|-|TRBV20-1
CSARPYRDFTEAFF
TGCAGTGCTAGACCGTACAGGGATTTCACTGAAGCTTTCTTT
>TRBJ2-1|-|many|TRBV7-2
CASSLRQFYNEQFF
TGTGCCAGCAGCTTGCGGCAGTTCTACAATGAGCAGTTCTTC
>TRBJ2-7|TRBD2|few|TRBV10-3
CAITPGGASYEQYF
TGTGCCATCACGCCGGGGGGGGCGAGTTACGAGCAGTACTTC
>TRBJ1-5|-|many|TRBV3-1
CASSRHPFNQPQHF
TGTGCCAGCAGCCGCCATCCCTTCAATCAGCCCCAGCATTTT
>TRBJ2-5|-|many|TRBV18
CASSPSNLPGTQYF
TGTGCCAGCTCACCTTCTAACCTCCCTGGGACCCAGTACTTC
>TRBJ2-1|TRBD2|many|TRBV24-1
CATSDAQAGYSYNEQFF
TGTGCCACCAGTGATGCCCAAGCGGGATACTCCTACAATGAGCAGTTCTTC
>TRBJ1-5|TRBD1|few|TRBV10-3
CAISGNRGDQPQHF
TGTGCCATCAGTGGTAACAGGGGTGATCAGCCCCAGCATTTT
>TRBJ2-7|TRBD2|few|TRBV4-3
CASSHLAGAYEQYF
TGCGCCAGCAGCCATTTAGCGGGGGCCTACGAGCAGTACTTC
>TRBJ2-1|-|-|TRBV10-3
CAISDRGELYNEQFF
TGTGCCATCAGTGACAGGGGGGAACTGTACAATGAGCAGTTCTTC
>TRBJ2-7|TRBD2|-|TRBV15
CATSTSGGYEQYF
TGTGCCACCAGCACGTCGGGAGGCTACGAGCAGTACTTC
>TRBJ1-5|TRBD1|-|TRBV10-3
CAIGDRVDQPQHF
TGTGCCATCGGGGACAGGGTTGATCAGCCCCAGCATTTT
>TRBJ2-2|-|few|TRBV10-3
CAILNTGELFF
TGTGCCATACTGAACACCGGGGAGCTGTTTTTT
>TRBJ2-3|TRBD1|-|TRBV20-1
CSAYRQGYYTQYF
TGCAGTGCTTACCGACAGGGCTATTATACGCAGTATTTT
>TRBJ1-4|-|few|TRBV18
CASSPEIAGEKLFF
TGTGCCAGCTCACCTGAGATCGCGGGTGAAAAACTGTTTTTT
>TRBJ2-1|-|-|TRBV12-3/TRBV12-4
CASSLIPRVDEQFF
TGTGCCAGCAGTTTAATCCCAAGGGTCGATGAGCAGTTCTTC
>TRBJ2-1|-|few|TRBV5-1
CASSAEPGLSSYNEQFF
TGCGCCAGCAGCGCCGAACCGGGCCTAAGCTCCTACAATGAGCAGTTCTTC
>TRBJ1-2|-|-|TRBV2
CASSDVTSNYGYTF
TGTGCCAGCAGTGACGTCACATCTAACTATGGCTACACCTTC
>TRBJ2-5|TRBD2|once|TRBV20-1
CSASKTSGQETQYF
TGCAGTGCTAGCAAGACTAGCGGTCAAGAGACCCAGTACTTC
>TRBJ1-3|-|-|TRBV7-2
CASSLANRADSLRNTIYF
TGTGCCAGCAGCTTAGCCAACCGGGCGGACAGTCTAAGAAACACCATATATTTT
>TRBJ1-6|TRBD1|many|TRBV12-3/TRBV12-4
CASRLGTDNSPLHF
TGTGCCAGCAGACTTGGGACAGATAATTCACCCCTCCACTTT
>TRBJ2-3|TRBD2|-|TRBV7-6
CASSFGLADRTDTQYF
TGTGCCAGCAGCTTTGGACTAGCGGACCGCACAGATACGCAGTATTTT
>TRBJ2-7|-|few|TRBV12-3/TRBV12-4
CASSPTDSNYEQYF
TGTGCCAGCAGTCCAACGGACAGCAACTACGAGCAGTACTTC
>TRBJ2-5|TRBD1|few|TRBV12-3/TRBV12-4
CASSVGQHRQETQYF
TGTGCCAGCAGTGTGGGACAGCACCGCCAAGAGACCCAGTACTTC
>TRBJ1-1|-|few|TRBV12-3/TRBV12-4
CASTLGPNTEAFF
TGTGCCAGCACCCTCGGGCCTAACACTGAAGCTTTCTTT
>TRBJ1-6|-|-|TRBV12-3/TRBV12-4
CASSWGLIYNSPLHF
TGTGCCAGCAGTTGGGGACTGATCTATAATTCACCCCTCCACTTT
>TRBJ1-5|TRBD1|few|TRBV20-1
CSARGGGDNQPQHF
TGCAGTGCTAGAGGAGGGGGCGACAATCAGCCCCAGCATTTT
>TRBJ2-5|TRBD1|few|TRBV24-1
CATSDPTNRGAAEETQYF
TGTGCCACCAGTGACCCCACGAACAGGGGCGCGGCTGAAGAGACCCAGTACTTC
>TRBJ2-7|-|-|TRBV6-5
CASSYRAGVIHEQYF
TGTGCCAGCAGTTACCGGGCAGGGGTGATCCACGAGCAGTACTTC